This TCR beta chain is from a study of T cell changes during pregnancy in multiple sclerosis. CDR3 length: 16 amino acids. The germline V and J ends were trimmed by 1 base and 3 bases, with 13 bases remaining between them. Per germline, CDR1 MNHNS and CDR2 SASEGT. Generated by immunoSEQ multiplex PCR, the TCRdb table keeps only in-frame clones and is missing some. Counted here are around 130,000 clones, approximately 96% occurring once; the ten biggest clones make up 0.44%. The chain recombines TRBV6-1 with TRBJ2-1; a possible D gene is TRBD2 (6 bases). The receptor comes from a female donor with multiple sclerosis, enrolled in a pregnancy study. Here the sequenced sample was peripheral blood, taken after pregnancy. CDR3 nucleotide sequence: TGTGCCAGCAGTGAAGAAGGACTGGGGGGCTACAATGAGCAGTTCTTC. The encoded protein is CASSEEGLGGYNEQFF.